This T cell receptor (beta chain) was identified in a study of cytomegalovirus exposure and HLA in healthy donors (dated by TCRdb to 2017 to 2019). Looking at the study overall: An earlier analysis of 587 of the donors reported 250 to 300 Gb of sequence data and 120 million or so unique TCR beta sequences from 150 million to 200 million T cells. An early release that covered about 600 HLA-typed donors contained approximately 300 gigabases of sequencing data and tens of millions of unique TCR sequences. Of the 398 genotyped donors, approximately 80% fell in the genetic ancestry cluster associated with self-reported Caucasian donors. The aim of the study was to test whether cataloging public T cell receptors could identify signatures of past pathogen exposure. The study used immunosequencing to profile the T cell repertoires of 666 subjects and linked those repertoires to cytomegalovirus serostatus. A separate validation cohort of over a hundred different subjects was used in addition to the approximately 700-subject first cohort. High-throughput TCR immunosequencing, statistical association of individual TCRs with disease status, and machine learning were combined to predict cytomegalovirus infection status. To study patterns of TCR occurrence, a later analysis re-analyzed previously published TCR beta repertoires from just over 650 donors and added high-resolution HLA genotyping. Rather than using new phenotypic data, the later analysis identified candidate immune exposures from TCR beta sequences and from how often those sequences occurred across donors. An earlier analysis of 587 of the donors used high-throughput TCR beta sequencing to judge whether each TCR beta V gene segment behaved as functional or pseudogenic. Donor age, sex, ethnicity and CMV serostatus were compiled together with the repertoire data. Genome-wide SNP genotypes for about 55% of the roughly 670 donors were used in a later genetic analysis, which treated that subset as a discovery cohort. All discovery cohort repertoires had been generated using a single sequencing platform. HLA typing included class I and class II loci at four-digit resolution. The number of typed donors differed by locus: about 620-640 for A, B, C, DRB1 and DQB1; 500 to 550 for DQA1; over 600 for DPA1; and 400 to 480 for DPB1. Roughly 5 DR-DQ haplotypes were treated as single units for association and clustering because of strong linkage in the cohort. Across 300 to 400 genotyped donors of the cohort, an average of 235,054 unique TCR beta nucleotide sequences per donor were sequenced, and roughly 20% of those sequences were non-productive.

A remark on this clone: There is no known antigen for this receptor. Base qualities were left out, and no much larger clone turns up one base away.

Library preparation employed the immunoSEQ multiplex PCR assay. The multiplex PCR relied on a mix of 60 forward primers for TCR Vbeta segments and 13 reverse primers for TCR Jbeta segments. A multiplex PCR assay on genomic DNA amplified the CDR3 region of rearranged TCR beta genes. Amplified TCR beta libraries were sequenced as 87-base-pair reads on the Illumina HiSeq System. The study's own analysis went as follows. In a later analysis, tens of millions of unique TCR beta chains were counted across the 666 repertoires, and roughly 10 million of these chains were shared by at least two donors. Raw reads were error-corrected and collapsed into unique sequences with a nearest-neighbor algorithm that merged closely related sequences to remove PCR and sequencing errors. CDR3 sequences were aligned to IMGT reference sequences to assign V, D and J gene segments. For a sequence to be retained, at least a six-nucleotide match to both a V gene segment and a J gene segment was required. A rearrangement counted as productive if the CDR3 had no stop codons and remained in frame with V and J, and every other rearrangement counted as non-productive. CDR3 was defined according to IMGT convention as the region running from the second conserved V-encoded cysteine to the conserved J-encoded phenylalanine. The earlier analysis of 450 to 750 of the donors excluded any sequence lacking an unambiguous match to a single V gene segment. An earlier analysis of 587 of the donors called V segments functional above 56.7% productive rearrangements and segregating when the between-donor standard deviation exceeded 5%. A statistical classification framework was built for diagnosing cytomegalovirus status from the catalog of TCR beta chain sequences. V and J gene assignment, in a later analysis, came from comparing TCR nucleotide sequences with IMGT/GENE-DB human TR gene sequences. The TCRdist pipeline was used in a later analysis to assign CDR3 sequences and most-parsimonious VDJ recombination scenarios. In a later analysis, each TCR beta chain was defined by its CDR3 amino acid sequence together with its V-gene family, and reads without a unique V-gene family were excluded. In a later analysis, around 650 highly shared, low-generation-probability nucleotide sequences were removed to address suspected cross-contamination and a sequencing artifact. In a later analysis, a clonal expansion index for each public chain was calculated from normalized within-repertoire ranks of inferred template counts. A later analysis computed generation probabilities with a VDJ recombination model fitted to out-of-frame rearrangements, and checked the results against IGoR. In a later analysis, hypergeometric tests were used to score TCR-TCR, TCR-HLA and TCR-CMV co-occurrence, with a repertoire-size bias correction applied to TCR pairs. In a later analysis, false discovery rates were estimated by permuting HLA or CMV assignments 20 times. In a later analysis, co-occurring TCRs were grouped using DBSCAN, with TCRdist sequence similarity added in when clustering inside HLA-allele-positive subsets. For co-occurrence clustering, repertoires with fewer than 30,000 or more than 120,000 public chains were excluded, along with about five repertoires with anomalous nucleotide sharing. Not all clones reach the TCRdb copy of this immuneACCESS table, which keeps in-frame sequences only. Checked studies attribute under half of the gap to unresolved V genes and leave the rest unexplained. V, J and clone size are taken as reported in that table, and D and trimming were inferred from the DNA itself. For this sample the table gives about 120,000 clones, of which roughly four fifths were detected only once. Together, the top ten hold less than 2% of the sample.

The cohort consisted of 650 to 850 healthy bone marrow donors. At the time of sampling, all cohort members were nominally healthy, though unrecorded immune exposures were likely present. The donor was CMV seronegative and was included in the group of about 400 seronegative cohort members. Every donor gave a peripheral blood sample, and the peripheral blood mononuclear cells from that sample were used for TCR beta sequencing. Genomic DNA extraction from the blood cell samples was performed with the Qiagen DNeasy Blood Extraction Kit. Study-wide conclusions, independent of this receptor: Correlated functional status among segregating V segments might be attributable to linkage disequilibrium, but an unknown experimental factor could not be ruled out. The classifier was reported to diagnose cytomegalovirus status with high specificity and sensitivity in both the original cohort and the validation cohort. CMV serostatus was the only immune exposure information available for the cohort. In a later analysis, HLA-associated TCR beta chains showed more clonal expansion and lower generation probabilities than non-associated chains that were equally common. In an earlier analysis of 587 of the donors, most TCR beta V segments appeared in productive rearrangements about 87% or about 30% of the time, broadly matching IMGT annotations. In a later analysis, most CMV-associated TCR beta chains were found to appear HLA-restricted, with HLA associations seemingly driven largely by CMV exposure. According to a later analysis, parvovirus B19, influenza, CMV and Epstein-Barr virus appeared linked to several top co-occurrence clusters. According to a later analysis, TCR association rates differed among HLA loci, with DRB1 alleles showing the most associated TCRs and HLA-C alleles showing the fewest. Strong co-occurrence of HLA alleles, especially DR and DQ, made assigning TCR associations to individual alleles difficult. Some IMGT-functional V segments, including TRBV6-2 and TRBV6-3, could not be told apart with the 87-base-pair reads, so those segments were excluded. Most TCR sequences were seen in very few donors, while some public TCRs were found in many individuals. Three of the identified cytomegalovirus-associated TCR beta chains were confirmed in vitro to be specific for cytomegalovirus antigens. The study gave a list of about 150 TCR beta chains associated with cytomegalovirus. The authors suggested that the approach could potentially be extended to other disease states and immunological phenotypes. Presence/absence analyses assumed roughly uniform sequencing depth across donors, an assumption that may not hold. A further reported finding was that TCR beta sequences accurately predicted the HLA-A and HLA-B alleles for most subjects in the first cohort. Because HLA typing was unavailable for some donors at each locus, only the typed subset was used in association tests. A later analysis associated about 16,000 TCR beta sequences with specific HLA alleles at a false discovery rate of 0.05. The cohort was sequenced for TCR beta chains only, and without alpha or paired-chain data the features that could be detected were limited. Seventeen rarely observed V segments, including chromosome 9 orphons, were excluded from the earlier analysis of approximately 500 of the donors because counts were too low. In a later genetic analysis, a missense DCLRE1C variant was associated with V-gene and J-gene trimming of TCR beta chains, and the association was replicated in an independent cohort. A later genetic analysis reported fewer N-insertions in productive TCRs among donors in an Asian-associated ancestry cluster than the roughly 700-donor mean. A cluster of highly shared sequence variants was judged likely to represent a technical artifact of the sequencing pipeline.

CDR3 length: 16 amino acids, cysteine to phenylalanine. Only CDR3 DNA is held: 48 bases, read in frame from base 1. The CDR1 and CDR2 encoded by the germline V gene are SGHVS and FQNEAQ. The junction shows trimming of 3 bases on V and 5 bases on J, and the gene matches do not reach 11 bases of it. Source material: PBMCs. The chain links TRBV7-8 with TRBJ2-5; 8 of the junction bases match TRBD2. This clonotype was sampled from a man aged 35 to 55 in good health and CMV-seronegative. The nucleotide sequence reads as follows: TGTGCCAGCAGCTTCACCCGACGGGGGGGCAGGGAGACCCAGTACTTC. It encodes CASSFTRRGGRETQYF. The full variable domain, with segments outside the CDR3 supplied by the reference TRBV7-8 and TRBJ2-5 proteins, appears as GAGVSQSPRYKVAKRGQDVALRCDPISGHVSLFWYQQALGQGPEFLTYFQNEAQLDKSGLPSDRFFAERPEGSVSTLKIQRTQQEDSAVYLCASSFTRRGGRETQYFGPGTRLLVL.